These 22 T cell receptor beta chains were sequenced from one sample in a study of shared clonotypes between healthy human individuals. Profiling relied on immunoSEQ multiplex PCR, and the TCRdb table lists in-frame clones only, not all of them. The data contain around 300,000 clones, around nine tenths of them seen just once; the ten biggest clones take up 15% to 20%. The sequenced sample consisted of memory CD8+ T cells sorted from blood. Subset meaning: CD45RO+ cells pooled with CCR7-negative TemRA cells. These receptors came from a man between 18 and 35 years old in good health.

The V call is TRBV7-9, the J call TRBJ2-5; unclear D gene. The CDR3 has 16 amino acids. From germline, CDR1 is SEHNR and CDR2 FQNEAQ (reference sequence). V dropped 2 bases and J dropped 4 bases, with 17 bases sitting between them. CDR3 sequence: CASSLLSAGRPETQYF. DNA for the CDR3: TGTGCCAGCAGCTTACTCTCTGCTGGCCGACCAGAGACCCAGTACTTC.

This chain joins TRBV4-2 and TRBJ2-2; D not resolved. CDR3 length: 19 residues. CDR1 LGHNA and CDR2 YNFKEQ come from the germline V gene. Deletions cut 0 bases from V and 0 bases from J, with 17 bases between. In DNA form, the CDR3 reads TGTGCCAGCAGCCAAGATCCCGTCTACCTAAACACGAACACCGGGGAGCTGTTTTTT. Translation gives CASSQDPVYLNTNTGELFF.

This rearrangement joins TRBV6-6 to TRBJ2-7, with D perhaps matching TRBD1 (5 bases). Looked up from germline, CDR1 is MNHNY and CDR2 is SVGAGI (reference sequence). The CDR3 runs to 13 residues. V dropped 8 bases and J dropped 0 bases, with 11 bases sitting between them. In nucleotides, the CDR3 is TGTGCCAGCGCACCCCAGGGCTCCTACGAGCAGTACTTC. It yields the protein CASAPQGSYEQYF.

This clone was picked up many times. This sample also contains other DNA sequences that code for the same CDR3. This rearrangement joins TRBV27 to TRBJ1-1; D ambiguous. The CDR3 consists of 13 residues. The V end lost 3 bases, the J end lost 2 bases, and 7 bases lay between the germline ends. Looked up from germline, CDR1 is MNHEY and CDR2 is SMNVEV (reference sequence). CDR3 protein: CASSFFSNTEAFF. Here the CDR3 DNA reads TGTGCCAGCAGTTTTTTCAGTAACACTGAAGCTTTCTTT.

The rearrangement uses TRBV6-5 and TRBJ2-7; weak D call: TRBD2 (5 bases). V lost 2 bases and J lost 4, with 15 bases in between. Per germline, CDR1 MNHEY and CDR2 SVGAGI. This CDR3 region has 15 residues. The CDR3 protein is CASSYDRGSPYEQYF. DNA for the CDR3: TGTGCCAGCAGTTACGATCGGGGTTCACCTTACGAGCAGTACTTC.

This clone was recorded once. The chain uses TRBV18 and TRBJ1-1; TRBD1 might be the D (5 bases). This CDR3 region has 15 residues. CDR1 is KGHSH and CDR2 is LQKENI in the germline V gene. V gave up 1 base and J gave up 3 bases, with 12 bases separating them. CDR3 amino acids: CASSPRRGLDTEAFF. In nucleotides, the CDR3 is TGTGCCAGCTCACCACGGAGGGGCCTGGACACTGAAGCTTTCTTT.

This clone was recorded only once. This chain connects TRBV5-4 to TRBJ2-7, with 7 bases identical to TRBD1. The CDR3 sequence is 14 residues long. The V segment lost 4 bases and the J segment 4 bases; nucleotides outside the gene matches: 8. CDR1 is SGHNT, CDR2 YYREEE, per germline (reference sequence). The CDR3 protein is CASSTTGTVYEQYF. As DNA, the CDR3 is TGTGCCAGCAGCACGACCGGGACAGTGTACGAGCAGTACTTC. The full variable domain, with the rest looked up from reference TRBV5-4 and TRBJ2-7, is ETGVTQSPTHLIKTRGQQVTLRCSSQSGHNTVSWYQQALGQGPQFIFQYYREEENGRGNFPPRFSGLQFPNYSSELNVNALELDDSALYLCASSTTGTVYEQYFGPGTRLTVT.

The J gene is TRBJ1-2, the V gene TRBV29-1; TRBD1 matches 9 bases. This CDR3 spans 11 amino acids. V was clipped by 6 bases and J by 8 bases; unmatched bases: 4. CDR1 is SQVTM, CDR2 ANQGSEA, per germline. This chain's CDR3 is CSVRTGDGYTF. The CDR3 bases are TGCAGCGTGCGGACAGGGGACGGCTACACCTTC.

The chain carries TRBV4-3 and TRBJ2-7; 7 positions agree with TRBD2. J was trimmed by 3 bases and V by 0 bases; bases with no gene match: 11. Germline values: CDR1 LGHNA, CDR2 YSLEER. The CDR3 runs 17 residues. In nucleotides, the CDR3 is TGCGCCAGCAGCCAAGACTCGCCGGGGGAGGGCTACTACGAGCAGTACTTC. This codes for CASSQDSPGEGYYEQYF.

The chain has TRBV2 and TRBJ2-7; 7 bases agree with TRBD1. V was pared by 8 bases and J by 3 bases, with 4 bases of the junction left unmatched. The CDR3 covers 12 residues. The germline V gene encodes CDR1 SNHLY and CDR2 FYNNEI. The DNA for the CDR3 is TGTGCCAGCCAGGGACAGATCTACGAGCAGTACTTC. This encodes CASQGQIYEQYF.

The chain uses TRBV12-5 and TRBJ2-5, with D possibly TRBD2 on 6 matching bases. Germline lookup yields CDR1 LGHNT and CDR2 FRNRAP. The germline V and J ends were trimmed by 5 bases and 1 base, with 17 bases remaining between them. The CDR3 runs to 16 residues. The CDR3 loop is CASGPEGIISQETQYF. The CDR3 coding sequence is TGTGCTAGTGGTCCGGAGGGAATAATTTCCCAAGAGACCCAGTACTTC.

This chain uses TRBV6-1 with TRBJ2-5; D ambiguous. This CDR3 has 13 amino acids. Trimming stripped 2 bases from V and 5 bases from J, with 9 bases between. CDR1 is MNHNS and CDR2 is SASEGT in the germline V gene. This CDR3 is CASSELGPETQYF. CDR3 nucleotide sequence: TGTGCCAGCAGTGAACTGGGTCCGGAGACCCAGTACTTC.

In its sample, this clone was seen once. The chain links TRBV29-1 to TRBJ2-7, with 8 nucleotides matching TRBD1. The CDR3 spans 13 residues. Losses at the gene ends were 7 bases for V and 5 bases for J; bases not matched to a gene: 10. Germline CDR1 and CDR2: SQVTM and ANQGSEA. CDR3 DNA sequence: TGCAGCGCTGGGGACAGGCGAACCAACGAGCAGTACTTC. It encodes CSAGDRRTNEQYF.

J is TRBJ2-2 and V is TRBV2, with 7 bases identical to TRBD1. J lost 3 bases, V lost 7 bases, and 2 bases had no gene match. Germline CDR1 reads SNHLY; CDR2 reads FYNNEI. The CDR3 spans 13 residues. The CDR3 protein is CASTGTDTGELFF. CDR3 nucleotides: TGTGCCAGCACGGGGACAGACACCGGGGAGCTGTTTTTT. Together with reference TRBV2 and TRBJ2-2, the CDR3 gives the full variable domain: EPEVTQTPSHQVTQMGQEVILRCVPISNHLYFYWYRQILGQKVEFLVSFYNNEISEKSEIFDDQFSVERPDGSNFTLKIRSTKLEDSAMYFCASTGTDTGELFFGEGSRLTVL.

The rearrangement uses TRBV7-9 and TRBJ1-1; D unclear. The CDR3 contains 13 residues. Trimming cost V 2 bases and J 4 bases, with 8 bases left between them. In germline, CDR1 is SEHNR, CDR2 FQNEAQ (reference sequence). The CDR3 DNA sequence: TGTGCCAGCAGCTTAACAGATGGCACTGAAGCTTTCTTT. Amino acid sequence: CASSLTDGTEAFF.

V and J are TRBV7-3 and TRBJ2-7; D remains ambiguous. This CDR3 has 15 residues. Trimming took off 3 bases at V and 7 bases at J, with 19 bases between the two ends. Looked up from germline, CDR1 is SGHTA and CDR2 is FQGTGA. In nucleotides, the CDR3 is TGTGCCAGCAGCTTGACTGGTGGTAATCTGGAAGAGCAGTACTTC. It specifies CASSLTGGNLEEQYF.

V is TRBV7-9 and J is TRBJ2-7, with D possibly TRBD2 on 6 matching bases. V gave up 3 bases and J gave up 0 bases, with 12 bases separating them. The CDR3 runs 15 residues. Germline V lookup: CDR1 SEHNR, CDR2 FQNEAQ (reference sequence). CDR3 sequence (DNA): TGTGCCAGCAGCTTGATTCGGGAGAGCTCCTACGAGCAGTACTTC. Its translation: CASSLIRESSYEQYF.

V usage is TRBV25-1 and J usage is TRBJ2-4, with 11 bases identical to TRBD2. The CDR3 extends over 18 amino acids. The ends lost 5 bases at V and 3 bases at J; junction bases unmatched: 12. The germline gives CDR1 MGHDK, CDR2 SYGVNS. The CDR3 reads CASSTSPGLAESKNIQYF. The CDR3 nucleotides are TGTGCCAGCAGTACCAGCCCGGGACTAGCGGAGAGCAAAAACATTCAGTACTTC.

The chain recombines TRBV29-1 with TRBJ2-1, with D maybe TRBD2 (5 bases). The CDR3 has 12 residues. The V gene's germline CDR1 is SQVTM and CDR2 ANQGSEA. Trimming shortened V by 5 bases and J by 6 bases, and 11 bases separated the two germline ends. The CDR3 loop reads CSVSRAGNEQFF. Here the CDR3 DNA reads TGCAGCGTTTCCCGGGCGGGCAATGAGCAGTTCTTC.

The chain recombines TRBV7-9 with TRBJ1-1; D remains unclear. V was clipped by 2 bases and J by 4 bases, with 14 bases between them. The CDR3 length is 15 residues. Per the germline V gene, CDR1 is SEHNR and CDR2 is FQNEAQ (reference sequence). CDR3 coding DNA: TGTGCCAGCAGCTTATTGTACGGCGGCGGCACTGAAGCTTTCTTT. It translates to CASSLLYGGGTEAFF.

This clone has only one observation. A read error may be the cause here, since a much bigger clone is one base away. Within the sample, other DNA sequences also encode this same CDR3. The J gene is TRBJ2-7, the V gene TRBV7-8; D may be TRBD2 (7 bases). V was cut by 1 base and J by 2 bases, with 9 bases left in between. The CDR3 totals 14 residues. CDR1 is SGHVS and CDR2 is FQNEAQ in the germline V gene. In nucleotides, the CDR3 is TGTGCCAGCAGCTTAGGGGGGGGCGCCTACGAGCAGTACTTC. This sequence encodes CASSLGGGAYEQYF.

The chain has TRBV9 and TRBJ2-3, with 8 bases that match TRBD1. The CDR3 is 13 residues long. J gave up 4 bases and V 7 bases, and 5 bases lay outside the gene matches. CDR1 is SGDLS and CDR2 is YYNGEE in the germline V gene. Here the CDR3 DNA reads TGTGCCAGCGGGAGACAGGGGTCAGATACGCAGTATTTT. Its translation: CASGRQGSDTQYF.